This T cell receptor (beta chain) is drawn from a study of Graves' ophthalmopathy and Graves' hyperthyroidism. RNA transcripts yielded amplified TCR beta CDR3 regions. HTBI-primed first-round RT-PCR preceded second-round multiplex PCR. TCRdb fed the multiplex PCR reads into MiXCR, producing one record per CDR3 protein. The sample includes 200,000 to 250,000 distinct CDR3 sequences, roughly 21% seen only once; the top ten take around 40%. All donors with ophthalmopathy were recorded as having moderate-to-severe activity, CAS ≥3, NOSPECS ≥4 and a duration under 3 months. Diagnosis relied on clinical symptoms, serum thyroxine, TRAb, thyroid ultrasound and orbital computed tomography. A volume of 8 to 10 ml of fresh peripheral blood supplied the PBMCs. The ends lost 4 bases at V and 2 bases at J; junction bases unmatched: 8. Germline V gene sequence: CDR1 DFQATT, CDR2 SNEGSKA (reference sequence). This CDR3 is built from 15 residues.

There are many counts of this clonotype. What it binds is unknown. Study findings and constraints: The model flagged ophthalmopathy progression at 55% to 71% sensitivity and 72.22% specificity.

V usage is TRBV20-1 and J usage is TRBJ2-7; 10 bases fit TRBD2. The specimen was peripheral blood. This receptor was obtained from a woman aged 45-60 years with Graves' ophthalmopathy. In nucleotides, the CDR3 is TGCAGTGCTACATTAGCGGGAGGCCTCCCCTACGAGCAGTACTTC. It yields the protein CSATLAGGLPYEQYF.